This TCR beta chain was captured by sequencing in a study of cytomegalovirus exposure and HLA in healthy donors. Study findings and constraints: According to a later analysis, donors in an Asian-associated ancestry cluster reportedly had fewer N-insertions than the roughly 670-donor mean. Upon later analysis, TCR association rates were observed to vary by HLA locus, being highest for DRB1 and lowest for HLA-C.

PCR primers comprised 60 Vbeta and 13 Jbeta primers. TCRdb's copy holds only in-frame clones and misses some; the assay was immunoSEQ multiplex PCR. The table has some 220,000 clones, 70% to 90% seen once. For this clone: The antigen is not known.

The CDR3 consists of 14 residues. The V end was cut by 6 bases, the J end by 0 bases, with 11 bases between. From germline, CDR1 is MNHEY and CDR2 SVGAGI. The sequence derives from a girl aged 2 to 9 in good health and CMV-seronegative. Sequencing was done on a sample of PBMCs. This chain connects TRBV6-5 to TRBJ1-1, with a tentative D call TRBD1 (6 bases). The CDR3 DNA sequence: TGTGCCAGCAGACTACAGGGAATGAACACTGAAGCTTTCTTT. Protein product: CASRLQGMNTEAFF.